This T cell receptor beta chain is from a study of T cells in Graves' hyperthyroidism and ophthalmopathy. Study-wide background: Staff took peripheral blood when the initial diagnosis was made, before any treatment began.

This CDR3 is built from 14 residues. Trimming removed 7 bases from V and 7 bases from J, with 22 bases in between. The germline V gene has CDR1 GTSNPN and CDR2 SVGIG (reference sequence). Amplified TCR beta CDR3 regions came from RNA transcripts. The primer set for the first-round RT-PCR of the TCR CDR3 was HTBI. TCRdb processed the multiplex PCR reads anew with MiXCR; each CDR3 protein has one entry. The sample records a few hundred thousand distinct CDR3 sequences, roughly 18% being singletons. This clonotype was seen only a few times. The sequenced sample consisted of blood. The chain couples TRBV30 to TRBJ1-2, with a weak D call TRBD1 (6 bases). This receptor was obtained from a woman younger than 35 with Graves' ophthalmopathy. The CDR3 region is CASPLAGAQRGYTF. Here the CDR3 DNA reads TGTGCCTCGCCCCTCGCAGGGGCGCAGCGTGGCTACACCTTC.